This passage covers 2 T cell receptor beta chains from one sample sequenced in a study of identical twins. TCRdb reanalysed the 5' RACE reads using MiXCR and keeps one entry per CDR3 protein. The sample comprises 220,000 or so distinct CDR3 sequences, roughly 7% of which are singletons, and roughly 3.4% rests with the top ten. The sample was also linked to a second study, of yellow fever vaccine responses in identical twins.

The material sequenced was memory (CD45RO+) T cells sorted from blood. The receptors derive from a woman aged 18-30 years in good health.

CDR3 sequence: CASSPPGLLYEQYF. CDR3 DNA: TGTGCCAGCTCACCGCCGGGACTCCTATACGAGCAGTACTTC. The chain links TRBV18 to TRBJ2-7; a possible D gene is TRBD2 (6 bases). The CDR3 contains 14 residues. Trimming left V 3 bases short and J 4 bases short, with 13 bases between. Germline-derived CDR1 and CDR2 are KGHSH and LQKENI.

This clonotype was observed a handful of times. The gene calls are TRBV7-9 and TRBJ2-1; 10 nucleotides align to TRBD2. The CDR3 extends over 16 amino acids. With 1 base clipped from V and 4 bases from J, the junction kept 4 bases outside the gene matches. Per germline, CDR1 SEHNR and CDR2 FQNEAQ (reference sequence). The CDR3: CASSLGAGGPYNEQFF. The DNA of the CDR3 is TGTGCCAGCAGCTTAGGAGCGGGGGGGCCATACAATGAGCAGTTCTTC.